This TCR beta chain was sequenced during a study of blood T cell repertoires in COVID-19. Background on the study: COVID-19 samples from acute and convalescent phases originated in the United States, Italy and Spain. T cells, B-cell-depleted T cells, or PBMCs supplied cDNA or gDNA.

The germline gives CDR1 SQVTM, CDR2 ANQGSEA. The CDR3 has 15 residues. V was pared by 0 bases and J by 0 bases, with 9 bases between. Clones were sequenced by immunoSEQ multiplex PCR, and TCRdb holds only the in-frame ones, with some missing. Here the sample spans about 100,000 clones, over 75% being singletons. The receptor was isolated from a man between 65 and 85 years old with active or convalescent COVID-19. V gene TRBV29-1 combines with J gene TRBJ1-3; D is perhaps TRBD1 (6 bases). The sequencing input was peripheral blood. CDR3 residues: CSVEEWTASGNTIYF. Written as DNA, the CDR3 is TGCAGCGTTGAAGAGTGGACAGCCTCTGGAAACACCATATATTTT.